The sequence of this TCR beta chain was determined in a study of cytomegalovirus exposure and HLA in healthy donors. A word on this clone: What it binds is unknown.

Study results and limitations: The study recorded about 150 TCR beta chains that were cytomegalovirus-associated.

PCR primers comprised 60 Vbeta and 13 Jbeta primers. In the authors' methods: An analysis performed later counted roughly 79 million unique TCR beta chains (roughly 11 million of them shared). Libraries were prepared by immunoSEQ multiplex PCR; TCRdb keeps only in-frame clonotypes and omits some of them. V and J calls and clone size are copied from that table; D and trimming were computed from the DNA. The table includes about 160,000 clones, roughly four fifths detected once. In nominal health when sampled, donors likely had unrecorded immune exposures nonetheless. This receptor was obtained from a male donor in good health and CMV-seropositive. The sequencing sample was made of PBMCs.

The CDR3 sequence: CAISGGQLDQETQYF. The CDR3 bases are TGTGCCATCAGTGGGGGACAGCTGGACCAAGAGACCCAGTACTTC. This chain uses TRBV10-3 with TRBJ2-5, with 7 bases fitting TRBD1. The CDR3 extends over 15 amino acids. Germline lookup yields CDR1 ENHRY and CDR2 SYGVKD. Trimming cost V 4 bases and J 0 bases; bases outside gene matches: 5.